The 30 T cell receptor beta chains below come from one sample, sequenced in a study of chemoradiotherapy in HPV16-positive cancers. The data were produced by immunoSEQ multiplex PCR, yet TCRdb's version contains in-frame clones alone and is incomplete. Here the sample spans roughly 34,000 clones, 85% to 90% being singletons. The sequences come from blood, collected from a patient who underwent chemoradiotherapy. All receptors derive from a human donor with HPV-associated anogenital cancer.

This rearrangement joins TRBV7-9 to TRBJ2-1; 7 nucleotides align to TRBD1. The CDR3 consists of 14 residues. Germline V gene lookup returns CDR1 SEHNR and CDR2 FQNEAQ (reference sequence). Trimming at V came to 4 bases and at J to 8 bases, leaving 8 bases not matched to a gene. The CDR3 sequence: CASSSDITGDEQFF. CDR3 coding DNA: TGTGCCAGCAGCTCAGACATTACAGGGGATGAGCAGTTCTTC.

The J gene is TRBJ1-2, the V gene TRBV19; the match to TRBD1 covers 9 bases. Germline trimming cut 4 bases from V and 8 bases from J; bases unmatched to any gene: 11. From germline, CDR1 is LNHDA and CDR2 SQIVND (reference sequence). The CDR3 is made up of 15 amino acids. The CDR3 region is CASSTSGQGQGGYTF. The DNA for the CDR3 is TGTGCCAGTAGTACCTCGGGACAGGGTCAGGGCGGCTACACCTTC.

This clone was observed once. The V gene is TRBV2, the J gene TRBJ1-2; D is uncertain. The CDR3 contains 15 residues. Trimming stripped 4 bases from V and 2 bases from J, with 14 bases between. Per the germline V gene, CDR1 is SNHLY and CDR2 is FYNNEI. Here the CDR3 DNA reads TGTGCCAGCAGTGTTCCGGACGGCCTAAACTATGGCTACACCTTC. Its translation: CASSVPDGLNYGYTF.

Turning to this clone: At one end the junction does not follow the germline gene, possibly because of a read error. The chain couples TRBV7-3 to TRBJ2-1; D gene ambiguous. Germline V gives CDR1 SGHTA, CDR2 FQGTGA. This CDR3 is 13 amino acids long. The CDR3: CASSLSPLTERFF. Written as DNA, the CDR3 is TGTGCCAGCAGCTTAAGTCCCCTAACAGAGCGGTTCTTC.

This chain uses TRBV29-1 with TRBJ1-1; unclear D gene. The CDR3 runs to 12 residues. Trimming removed 7 bases from V and 8 bases from J, with 17 bases in between. The germline CDR1 and CDR2 sequences are SQVTM and ANQGSEA. CDR3 sequence: CSGARWQTEAFF. The CDR3 nucleotides are TGCAGCGGGGCTAGGTGGCAGACGGAAGCTTTCTTT.

This rearrangement joins TRBV25-1 to TRBJ2-5; the D gene is possibly TRBD1 (5 bases). The V gene's germline CDR1 is MGHDK and CDR2 SYGVNS. The CDR3 is 14 residues long. The V end lost 8 bases, the J end lost 0 bases, and 13 bases lay between the germline ends. The CDR3 region has the DNA TGTGCCAGCGCCGATGACAGCAACCAAGAGACCCAGTACTTC. It codes for CASADDSNQETQYF.

The chain recombines TRBV7-2 with TRBJ2-3; possibly TRBD2 for D (7 bases). V was shortened by 1 base and J by 2 bases, with 13 bases between the two germline ends. This CDR3 is 16 amino acids long. Germline V gene lookup returns CDR1 SGHTA and CDR2 FQGNSA. The CDR3, as DNA: TGTGCCAGCAGCTTAGTGGCGGGGGCCTACACAGATACGCAGTATTTT. It translates to CASSLVAGAYTDTQYF.

V usage is TRBV19 and J usage is TRBJ2-7; weak D call: TRBD1 (6 bases). This CDR3 spans 14 amino acids. Trimming took 5 bases from V and 2 from J, leaving 13 bases between them. The germline V gene encodes CDR1 LNHDA and CDR2 SQIVND (reference sequence). The CDR3 region has the DNA TGTGCCAGTAGTGCCCAGGGGTACGCCTACGAGCAGTACTTC. Encoded protein: CASSAQGYAYEQYF.

The chain links TRBV6-5 to TRBJ1-6, with D hard to call. The CDR3 extends over 15 amino acids. The germline V gene has CDR1 MNHEY and CDR2 SVGAGI. Trimming removed 0 bases from V and 6 bases from J, with 9 bases in between. CDR3: CASSYSAVLNSPLHF. The CDR3 DNA sequence: TGTGCCAGCAGTTACTCGGCAGTCCTTAATTCACCCCTCCACTTT.

V usage is TRBV2 and J usage is TRBJ2-5, with TRBD1 as a possible D gene (5 bases). Trimming took 7 bases from V and 5 from J, leaving 17 bases between them. CDR3 length: 14 residues. Looked up from germline, CDR1 is SNHLY and CDR2 is FYNNEI. CDR3 residues: CASKTPPGQETQYF. CDR3 in DNA: TGTGCCAGCAAAACTCCGCCAGGGCAGGAGACCCAGTACTTC.

CDR3 coding DNA: TGCGCCAGCAGTGGTTCGGCTAGCGGGAACACCGGGGAGCTGTTTTTT. As protein: CASSGSASGNTGELFF. V is TRBV5-1 and J is TRBJ2-2; 7 bases are shared with TRBD2. The CDR3 loop spans 16 amino acids. The germline V gene encodes CDR1 SGHRS and CDR2 YFSETQ. V was clipped by 5 bases and J by 1 base; unmatched bases: 8.

The chain uses TRBV28 and TRBJ1-2; D unclear. This CDR3 region has 10 residues. CDR1 is MDHEN, CDR2 SYDVKM, per germline. The germline V and J ends were trimmed by 11 bases and 4 bases, with 8 bases remaining between them. CDR3 coding DNA: TGTGCCGCGGGCCTCTATGGCTACACCTTC. Translation: CAAGLYGYTF.

The V and J genes are TRBV5-5 and TRBJ1-6; D remains ambiguous. The CDR3 sequence is 16 residues long. V was clipped by 0 bases and J by 5 bases, with 12 bases between them. Germline V lookup: CDR1 SGHKS, CDR2 YYEKEE (reference sequence). This chain's CDR3 is CASSLDGRRDNSPLHF. The CDR3 DNA is TGTGCCAGCAGCTTGGACGGGAGGAGAGATAATTCACCCCTCCACTTT.

This clone was counted between two and nine times. V is TRBV10-1 and J is TRBJ2-1, with 7 bases identical to TRBD2. The ends lost 3 bases at V and 6 bases at J; junction bases unmatched: 2. The CDR3 is made up of 13 amino acids. CDR1 and CDR2 from the germline V gene are WNHNN and SYGVQD (reference sequence). CDR3 region: CASSETGGNEQFF. The CDR3 bases are TGCGCCAGCAGTGAAACGGGGGGCAATGAGCAGTTCTTC.

The V gene is TRBV7-2, the J gene TRBJ1-1; D is unclear. Germline V gene sequence: CDR1 SGHTA, CDR2 FQGNSA. Trimming removed 7 bases from V and 7 bases from J, with 19 bases in between. This CDR3 has 14 residues. The CDR3: CASMDSWGSREAFF. For the CDR3, the DNA is TGTGCCAGCATGGACTCTTGGGGTTCCCGTGAAGCTTTCTTT. The complete variable domain, with remaining parts taken from reference TRBV7-2 and TRBJ1-1, reads GAGVSQSPSNKVTEKGKDVELRCDPISGHTALYWYRQSLGQGLEFLIYFQGNSAPDKSGLPSDRFSAERTGGSVSTLTIQRTQQEDSAVYLCASMDSWGSREAFFGQGTRLTVV.

This chain uses TRBV2 with TRBJ1-5, with D unresolved. Trimming removed 3 bases from V and 5 bases from J, with 11 bases in between. Germline V gene data show CDR1 as SNHLY and CDR2 as FYNNEI. The CDR3 sequence is 14 residues long. CDR3 sequence: CASSDHGVYQPQHF. CDR3 sequence (DNA): TGTGCCAGCAGTGATCACGGGGTCTATCAGCCCCAGCATTTT.

The rearrangement joins TRBV18 to TRBJ2-2; 7 nucleotides agree with TRBD1. This CDR3 is built from 14 residues. Germline CDR1 reads KGHSH; CDR2 reads LQKENI. The ends lost 6 bases at V and 4 bases at J; junction bases unmatched: 5. CDR3 region: CASSRQGGTGELFF. The DNA for the CDR3 is TGTGCCAGCTCGAGACAGGGTGGCACCGGGGAGCTGTTTTTT.

CDR3 region: CAIRASGQGTSGANVLTF. CDR3 nucleotide sequence: TGTGCCATCAGGGCCTCCGGACAGGGAACATCTGGGGCCAACGTCCTGACTTTC. V and J are TRBV10-3 and TRBJ2-6; TRBD1 matches at 8 bases. This CDR3 is built from 18 residues. The germline gives CDR1 ENHRY, CDR2 SYGVKD. V lost 6 bases, J lost 1 base, and 11 bases stayed unmatched.

This chain joins TRBV7-9 and TRBJ2-7, with D possibly TRBD1 on 5 matching bases. Trimming stripped 5 bases from V and 4 bases from J, with 12 bases between. CDR1 and CDR2 from the germline V gene are SEHNR and FQNEAQ (reference sequence). This CDR3 spans 13 amino acids. CDR3 residues: CASSGHFPYEQYF. For the CDR3, the DNA is TGTGCCAGCAGCGGACACTTTCCTTACGAGCAGTACTTC.

J is TRBJ2-5 and V is TRBV20-1; D gene unclear. Per germline, CDR1 DFQATT and CDR2 SNEGSKA (reference sequence). V lost 6 bases and J 4 bases, leaving 9 bases between the germline ends. This CDR3 contains 11 residues. DNA of the CDR3: TGCAGTGCCAGAACGGGAGAGACCCAGTACTTC. Encoded protein: CSARTGETQYF.

The chain combines TRBV9 with TRBJ1-5; 7 positions agree with TRBD1. The V and J ends lost 4 bases and 1 base, in that order; junction bases with no gene match: 5. This CDR3 has 15 residues. The germline V gene encodes CDR1 SGDLS and CDR2 YYNGEE. The CDR3 DNA sequence: TGTGCCAGCAGCACCGACAGGGAAAGCAATCAGCCCCAGCATTTT. This codes for CASSTDRESNQPQHF. Complete variable domain (other parts from reference TRBV9 and TRBJ1-5): DSGVTQTPKHLITATGQRVTLRCSPRSGDLSVYWYQQSLDQGLQFLIQYYNGEERAKGNILERFSAQQFPDLHSELNLSSLELGDSALYFCASSTDRESNQPQHFGDGTRLSIL.

The chain carries TRBV7-2 and TRBJ1-1; 7 nucleotides agree with TRBD1. V shed 3 bases and J 0 bases; nucleotides not matched to a gene: 10. Germline lookup yields CDR1 SGHTA and CDR2 FQGNSA. The CDR3 consists of 17 residues. CDR3 residues: CASSLSNRGSMNTEAFF. The CDR3, as DNA: TGTGCCAGCAGCTTGAGTAACAGGGGATCAATGAACACTGAAGCTTTCTTT.

Regarding this clone: The germline gene is not matched at one end of the junction; a read error may be the cause. The chain joins TRBV6-1 to TRBJ1-5, with 7 positions matching TRBD1. The germline V gene has CDR1 MNHNS and CDR2 SASEGT. This CDR3 is built from 15 residues. CDR3 nucleotides: TGTGCCAGCACTGAAGGACAGGCCTTCAATCAGCCCCAGCATTTT. Translation: CASTEGQAFNQPQHF.

This chain links TRBV27 with TRBJ1-6; D uncertain. Germline V gene data show CDR1 as MNHEY and CDR2 as SMNVEV (reference sequence). Trimming left V 2 bases short and J 0 bases short, with 2 bases between. CDR3 size: 14 residues. The CDR3 reads CASSLSSYNSPLHF. In DNA form, the CDR3 reads TGTGCCAGCAGTTTAAGCTCCTATAATTCACCCCTCCACTTT.

The chain recombines TRBV27 with TRBJ1-5; 7 positions agree with TRBD1. The trim removed 6 bases at V and 5 bases at J, leaving 10 bases unmatched. The CDR3 is 15 residues long. Germline V gene lookup returns CDR1 MNHEY and CDR2 SMNVEV (reference sequence). This chain's CDR3 is CASSGGAGGDQPQHF. DNA for the CDR3: TGTGCCAGCAGCGGAGGGGCAGGGGGTGATCAGCCCCAGCATTTT.

The chain combines TRBV11-3 with TRBJ2-7; perhaps TRBD2 as D (6 bases). CDR3 length equals 15 residues. The V gene's germline CDR1 is SGHNT and CDR2 YENEEA. The V end lost 1 base, the J end lost 3 bases, and 13 bases lay between the germline ends. In DNA, the CDR3 is TGTGCCAGCAGCTTAGGGGGCGGAGGGAGCTACGAGCAGTACTTC. Translation: CASSLGGGGSYEQYF.

The chain combines TRBV28 with TRBJ1-6, with D perhaps TRBD1 (6 bases). The CDR3 consists of 14 residues. V gave up 4 bases and J gave up 7 bases, with 11 bases separating them. The germline CDR1 and CDR2 sequences are MDHEN and SYDVKM. The CDR3 reads CASSSAQGNSPLHF. The CDR3 region has the DNA TGTGCCAGCAGTTCCGCTCAGGGGAATTCACCCCTCCACTTT.

This clone was detected once. This chain links TRBV19 with TRBJ1-2; the D is unclear. Between the trimmed V and J ends, which lost 3 bases and 8 bases, there was a span of 13 bases. The CDR3 consists of 13 residues. Germline V CDR1 and CDR2: LNHDA, SQIVND (reference sequence). The CDR3 nucleotides are TGTGCCAGTAGTATTCCGTCCGGCGTGGGCTACACCTTC. It yields the protein CASSIPSGVGYTF.

This clone was detected once. The rearrangement uses TRBV5-1 and TRBJ1-1; D is possibly TRBD1 (5 bases). CDR3 length equals 16 residues. Trimming took 6 bases from V and 1 from J, leaving 19 bases between them. Germline V gene sequence: CDR1 SGHRS, CDR2 YFSETQ. The CDR3 loop reads CASTLNPQRGNTEAFF. DNA for the CDR3: TGCGCCAGCACCCTGAACCCCCAGAGGGGGAACACTGAAGCTTTCTTT.

The DNA for the CDR3 is TGTGCCAGTAGCGATAGGACAGGGCGAGAGACCCAGTACTTC. This encodes CASSDRTGRETQYF. The chain recombines TRBV19 with TRBJ2-5; 8 bases line up with TRBD1. There are 14 residues in the CDR3. V lost 6 bases to trimming and J lost 4 bases; unmatched junction nucleotides: 7. In germline, CDR1 is LNHDA, CDR2 SQIVND (reference sequence).